This is a list of T cell receptor beta chains from one sample in a study of CD8+CD57+ T cells in acquired aplastic anemia. TCRdb passed the reads through MiXCR, listing each CDR3 protein once. The sample records about 130,000 distinct CDR3 sequences, 41% being singletons. Sequencing was done on a sample of sorted CD4+, CD8+, or CD8+CD57+ T cells (not recorded which) from PBMCs. These receptors came from a human donor in good health, serving as a control. The CDR3 runs from the conserved cysteine through the conserved F or W. The order of the fields is D gene, J gene, V gene, clone size, CDR3 DNA, CDR3 protein. The D gene is left open where the match is weak. Rows give clone size only sometimes, using once, few, many, or a class for an expanded clone.

>NA|TRBJ1-3|TRBV15|many
TGTGCCACCAGCGCAGGCGACTCTGGAAACACCATATATTTT
CATSAGDSGNTIYF
>NA|TRBJ2-3|TRBV7-2|NA
TGTGCCAGCAGCCCTGACGAGGGGACGCAGTATTTT
CASSPDEGTQYF
>NA|TRBJ2-2|TRBV10-3|NA
TGTGCCACCGCCAATTTTTCGAACACCGGGGAGCTGTTTTTT
CATANFSNTGELFF
>NA|TRBJ1-3|TRBV29-1|NA
TGCAGCGTACTAATGGGCGGAAACACCATATATTTT
CSVLMGGNTIYF
>NA|TRBJ1-6|TRBV5-1|many
TGCGCCAGCACCGCCCAGGGTGAGGCAGAAAATTCACCCCTCCACTTT
CASTAQGEAENSPLHF
>TRBD1|TRBJ1-1|TRBV11-3|NA
TGTGCCAGCAGCTTGAGAGGGGGCGACACTGAAGCTTTCTTT
CASSLRGGDTEAFF
>TRBD1|TRBJ2-7|TRBV27|many
TGTGCCAGCAGTTTATCGACAGGGGGGGCCTACGAGCAGTACTTC
CASSLSTGGAYEQYF
>TRBD2|TRBJ2-3|TRBV20-1|many
TGCAGTGCTAGACCCTCTCGGCGGGGGGAGACAGATACGCAGTATTTT
CSARPSRRGETDTQYF
>NA|TRBJ2-1|TRBV3-1|few
TGTGCCAGCAGCCTCAGGGACGAGCAGTTCTTC
CASSLRDEQFF
>NA|TRBJ1-1|TRBV12-3/TRBV12-4|many
TGTGCCAGCAGTTTAGGTAAACAGAACACTGAAGCTTTCTTT
CASSLGKQNTEAFF
>NA|TRBJ2-4|TRBV30|few
TGTGCCTGGAGCCCACCGGGACTCCATAACATTCAGTACTTC
CAWSPPGLHNIQYF
>NA|TRBJ2-7|TRBV24-1|once
TGTGCCACCAGTGAGGCCGGGACTCGTTCCTTTGTCTACGAGCAGTACTTC
CATSEAGTRSFVYEQYF
>NA|TRBJ1-5|TRBV19|many
TGTGCCAGTGGGCCCCAGGATCAGCCCCAGCATTTT
CASGPQDQPQHF
>NA|TRBJ2-7|TRBV6-1|many
TGTGCCAGCAGTCCAGGACTCTACGAGCAGTACTTC
CASSPGLYEQYF
>NA|TRBJ1-1|TRBV20-1|NA
TGCAGTGTCAACCTAGGGAACACTGAAGCTTTCTTT
CSVNLGNTEAFF
>NA|TRBJ1-2|TRBV10-3|NA
TGTGCCATCACCTTCGGACGGAAGGACTATGGCTACACCTTC
CAITFGRKDYGYTF
>NA|TRBJ2-6|TRBV9|many
TGTGCCAGCAGCGTAGGTACCTCTGGGGCCAACGTCCTGACTTTC
CASSVGTSGANVLTF
>NA|TRBJ2-7|TRBV7-9|many
TGTGCCAGCAGCGGAGGACGGGACACCCTGGAGCAGTACTTC
CASSGGRDTLEQYF
>NA|TRBJ1-2|TRBV11-3|many
TGTGCCAGCAGCTCCAGGACGGGTGGCTATGGCTACACCTTC
CASSSRTGGYGYTF
>NA|TRBJ1-6|TRBV30|many
TGTGCCTGGGTGCCGGGACACAGATCACCCCTCCACTTT
CAWVPGHRSPLHF
>TRBD1|TRBJ1-1|TRBV29-1|many
TGCGGCGTGCGGACAGGTTCTGAAGCTTTCTTT
CGVRTGSEAFF
>TRBD2|TRBJ2-1|TRBV29-1|NA
TGCAGCGTTGAGACTAGCGGGAGGGCCGTGGATGAGCAGTTCTTC
CSVETSGRAVDEQFF
>NA|TRBJ1-4|TRBV6-7|NA
TGTGCCAGCAGTTACTCATGGGGGGCGGGTGAAAAACTGTTTTTT
CASSYSWGAGEKLFF
>TRBD1|TRBJ1-5|TRBV19|many
TGTGCCACCACTAGACAGGGGCTGCCCCATCAGCCCCAGCATTTT
CATTRQGLPHQPQHF
>NA|TRBJ2-1|TRBV2|NA
TGTGCCAGCAGTACGACTAGTTACAATGAGCAGTTCTTC
CASSTTSYNEQFF
>TRBD1|TRBJ1-2|TRBV12-3/TRBV12-4|many
TGTGCCAGCAGTTTCGGACAGGGTAACTATGGCTACACCTTC
CASSFGQGNYGYTF
>NA|TRBJ2-7|TRBV20-1|many
TGCAGTGCTAGCTGGTCCTACGAGCAGTACTTC
CSASWSYEQYF
>TRBD1|TRBJ2-1|TRBV6-1|many
TGTGCCAGCAGTCGGACAGGGTTTGGTGAGCAGTTCTTC
CASSRTGFGEQFF
>NA|TRBJ1-4|TRBV4-1|many
TGCGCCAGCAGCCAAGCGGTCGTAAGTTCGGGTGAAAAACTGTTTTTT
CASSQAVVSSGEKLFF
>NA|TRBJ1-2|TRBV30|many
TGTGCCTGGAGTGGGGGCATTCGCTACACCTTC
CAWSGGIRYTF
>NA|TRBJ2-1|TRBV7-2|few
TGTGCCAGCAGCTTAGTGGCCTGGGGCAATGAGCAGTTCTTC
CASSLVAWGNEQFF
>NA|TRBJ1-5|TRBV18|few
TGTGCCAGCTCAAAATCCGGGACGGTCTTACGTCAGCCCCAGCATTTT
CASSKSGTVLRQPQHF
>TRBD2|TRBJ2-3|TRBV24-1|NA
TGTGCCACCGGGGCGGGGGGGGTGCAGTATTTT
CATGAGGVQYF
>NA|TRBJ1-2|TRBV19|many
TGTGCCAGTAGTGGGAAATGGGCAGGGGAGGCGAACTATGGCTACACCTTC
CASSGKWAGEANYGYTF
>TRBD1|TRBJ2-7|TRBV27|many
TGTGCCAGCACCCCGGGTGACAGGGTCGGGCGCGAGCAGTACTTC
CASTPGDRVGREQYF
>NA|TRBJ1-6|TRBV5-1|many
TGCGCCAGCAGCTTTACGCCTAGCTCCTATAATTCACCCCTCCACTTT
CASSFTPSSYNSPLHF
>TRBD2|TRBJ2-5|TRBV7-9|NA
TGTGCCAGCAGCTTAGGGGAGCTAGCGGGGGAGACCCAGTACTTC
CASSLGELAGETQYF
>NA|TRBJ1-2|TRBV3-1|many
TGTGCCAGCAGCCAAGATGAGAGAGGGGGCTACACCTTC
CASSQDERGGYTF
>NA|TRBJ2-2|TRBV9|many
TGTGCCAGCAGCGTTACGATGACCGGGGAGCTGTTTTTT
CASSVTMTGELFF
>NA|TRBJ2-7|TRBV3-1|many
TGTGCCAGCAGCCAGAACGCCCTCTCCTACGAGCAGTACTTC
CASSQNALSYEQYF
>TRBD2|TRBJ2-3|TRBV10-2|NA
TGCGCCAGCAGCCAATTAGCGGGAGGGTCGGTCACAGATACGCAGTATTTT
CASSQLAGGSVTDTQYF
>NA|TRBJ1-1|TRBV12-3/TRBV12-4|many
TGTGCCAGCAGTTTACAGGCTACGAACACTGAAGCTTTCTTT
CASSLQATNTEAFF
>TRBD2|TRBJ2-2|TRBV29-1|NA
TGCAGCGTTGATCGGGAGGGGCAGGCCGGGGAGCTGTTTTTT
CSVDREGQAGELFF
>NA|TRBJ2-7|TRBV20-1|many
TGCAGTGCCGAGGGCAGGGAATATCCGGGCGAGCAGTACTTC
CSAEGREYPGEQYF
>NA|TRBJ1-4|TRBV7-9|NA
TGTGCCAGCAGCCCGACGACGATTGGCTTGTCCGGTTTTTTT
CASSPTTIGLSGFF
>TRBD1|TRBJ2-7|TRBV2|once
TGTGCCAGCAGTGGTTCGACAGGGTACGAGCAGTACTTC
CASSGSTGYEQYF